This T cell receptor beta chain came from a study of blood T cell repertoires in COVID-19. Study information: Samples came from the United States, Italy and Spain, spanning acute and convalescent COVID-19. Nucleic acid was either cDNA or gDNA, and it came from T cells, B-cell-depleted T cells, or PBMCs.

Per the germline V gene, CDR1 is MDHEN and CDR2 is SYDVKM. CDR3 length equals 15 residues. Germline trimming cut 3 bases from V and 4 bases from J; bases unmatched to any gene: 5. Original processing notes: Amplified reference gene primers provided the basis for estimating nucleated cell counts. Assay: immunoSEQ multiplex PCR; the TCRdb copy retains only in-frame clones and omits some. V and J calls and clone size are copied from that table; D and trimming were computed from the DNA. Here the sample spans more than 150,000 clones, around 83% being singletons. The rearrangement links TRBV28 to TRBJ2-1; 8 nucleotides agree with TRBD2. This receptor was taken from a man aged 45-65 years with active or convalescent COVID-19. Sequencing was carried out using peripheral blood. Here the CDR3 reads CASSLDGRGYNEQFF. Here the CDR3 DNA reads TGTGCCAGCAGTTTGGACGGGAGGGGTTACAATGAGCAGTTCTTC.